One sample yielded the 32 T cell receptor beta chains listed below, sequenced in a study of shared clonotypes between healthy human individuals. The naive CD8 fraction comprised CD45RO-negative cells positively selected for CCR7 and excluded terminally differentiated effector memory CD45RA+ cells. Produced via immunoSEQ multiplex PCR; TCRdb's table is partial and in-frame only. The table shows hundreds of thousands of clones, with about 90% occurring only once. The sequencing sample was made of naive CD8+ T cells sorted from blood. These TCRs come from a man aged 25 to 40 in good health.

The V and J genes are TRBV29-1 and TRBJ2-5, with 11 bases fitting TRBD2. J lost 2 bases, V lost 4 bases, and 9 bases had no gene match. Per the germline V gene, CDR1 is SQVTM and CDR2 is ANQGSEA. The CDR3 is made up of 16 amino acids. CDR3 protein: CSVALASGRLQETQYF. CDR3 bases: TGCAGCGTTGCGTTGGCTAGCGGGAGGCTACAAGAGACCCAGTACTTC.

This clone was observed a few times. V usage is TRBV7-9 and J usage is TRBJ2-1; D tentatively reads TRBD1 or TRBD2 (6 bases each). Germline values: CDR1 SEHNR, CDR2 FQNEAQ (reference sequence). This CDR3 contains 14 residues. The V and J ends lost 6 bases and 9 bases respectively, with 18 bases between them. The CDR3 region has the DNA TGTGCCAGCAGTGGTAGCGGAGGGGGGCGTGAGCAGTTCTTC. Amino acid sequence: CASSGSGGGREQFF.

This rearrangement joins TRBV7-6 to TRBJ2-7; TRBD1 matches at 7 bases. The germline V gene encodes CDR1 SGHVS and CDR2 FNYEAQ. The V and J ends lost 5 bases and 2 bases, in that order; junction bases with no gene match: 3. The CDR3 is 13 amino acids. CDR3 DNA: TGTGCCAGCAGCCCGGGACAGACCTACGAGCAGTACTTC. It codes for CASSPGQTYEQYF.

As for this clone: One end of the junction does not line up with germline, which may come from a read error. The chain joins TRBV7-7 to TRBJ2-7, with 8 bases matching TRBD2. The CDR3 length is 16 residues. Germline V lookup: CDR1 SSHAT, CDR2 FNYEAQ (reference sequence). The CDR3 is CASSLVPGLGHSEQYF. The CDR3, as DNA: TGTGCTAGCAGCTTGGTCCCGGGACTAGGCCATTCGGAGCAGTACTTC.

CDR3 sequence: CASSSVGTSRNNEQFF. As DNA, the CDR3 is TGTGCCAGCAGCTCAGTGGGGACTAGCAGGAACAATGAGCAGTTCTTC. The rearrangement joins TRBV11-2 to TRBJ2-1, with 9 bases fitting TRBD2. This CDR3 contains 16 residues. Germline CDR1 and CDR2: SGHAT and FQNNGV. The ends lost 4 bases at V and 5 bases at J; junction bases unmatched: 9. The full variable domain, rest sourced from reference TRBV11-2 and TRBJ2-1, is EAGVAQSPRYKIIEKRQSVAFWCNPISGHATLYWYQQILGQGPKLLIQFQNNGVVDDSQLPKDRFSAERLKGVDSTLKIQPAKLEDSAVYLCASSSVGTSRNNEQFFGPGTRLTVL.

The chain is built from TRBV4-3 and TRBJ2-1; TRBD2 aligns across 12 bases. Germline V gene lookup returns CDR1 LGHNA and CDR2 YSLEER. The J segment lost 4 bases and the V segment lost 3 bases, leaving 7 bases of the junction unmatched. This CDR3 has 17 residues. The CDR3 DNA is TGCGCCAGCAGCCAGACACACACTAGCGGGAGGTACAATGAGCAGTTCTTC. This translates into CASSQTHTSGRYNEQFF.

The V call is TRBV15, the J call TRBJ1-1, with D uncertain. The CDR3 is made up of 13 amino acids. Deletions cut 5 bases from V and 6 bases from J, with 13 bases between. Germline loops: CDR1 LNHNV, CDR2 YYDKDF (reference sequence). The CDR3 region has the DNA TGTGCCACCAGCGACGGACCTGTTCCTGAAGCTTTCTTT. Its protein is CATSDGPVPEAFF.

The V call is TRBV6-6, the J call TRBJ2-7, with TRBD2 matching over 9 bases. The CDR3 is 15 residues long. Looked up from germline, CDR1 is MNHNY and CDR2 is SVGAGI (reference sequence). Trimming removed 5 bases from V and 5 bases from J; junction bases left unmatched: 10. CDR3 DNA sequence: TGTGCCAGCAGTCCCCGCGGTAGCGGGAGAAACGAGCAGTACTTC. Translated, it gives CASSPRGSGRNEQYF.

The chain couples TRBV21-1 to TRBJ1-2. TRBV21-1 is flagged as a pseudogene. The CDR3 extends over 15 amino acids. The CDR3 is CASSKVRIINYGYTF. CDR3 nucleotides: TGTGCCAGCAGCAAAGTTCGGATAATAAACTATGGCTACACCTTC.

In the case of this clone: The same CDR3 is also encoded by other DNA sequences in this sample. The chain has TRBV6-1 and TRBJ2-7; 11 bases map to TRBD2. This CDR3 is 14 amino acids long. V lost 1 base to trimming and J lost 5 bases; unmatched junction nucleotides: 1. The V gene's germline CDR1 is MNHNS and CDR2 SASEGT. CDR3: CASSEVAGGDEQYF. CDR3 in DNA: TGTGCCAGCAGTGAAGTAGCGGGAGGGGACGAGCAGTACTTC.

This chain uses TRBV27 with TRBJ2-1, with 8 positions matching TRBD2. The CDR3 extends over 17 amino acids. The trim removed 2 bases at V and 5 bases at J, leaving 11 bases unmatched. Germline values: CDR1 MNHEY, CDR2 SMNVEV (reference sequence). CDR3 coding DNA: TGTGCCAGCAGTTTAGGGGGGGCGGGACTAGGCCACAATGAGCAGTTCTTC. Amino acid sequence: CASSLGGAGLGHNEQFF.

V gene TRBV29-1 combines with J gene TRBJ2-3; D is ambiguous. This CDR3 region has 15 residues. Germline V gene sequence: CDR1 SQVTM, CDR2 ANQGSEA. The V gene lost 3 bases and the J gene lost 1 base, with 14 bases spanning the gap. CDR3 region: CSVDSHLSGTDTQYF. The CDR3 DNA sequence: TGCAGCGTTGACTCCCACCTCAGCGGCACAGATACGCAGTATTTT.

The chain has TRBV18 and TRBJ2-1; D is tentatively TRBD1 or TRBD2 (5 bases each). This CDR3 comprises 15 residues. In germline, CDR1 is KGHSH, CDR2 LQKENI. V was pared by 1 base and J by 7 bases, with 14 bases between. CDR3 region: CASSPQAARQNEQFF. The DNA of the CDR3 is TGTGCCAGCTCACCACAAGCGGCTCGACAGAATGAGCAGTTCTTC.

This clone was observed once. In DNA, the CDR3 is TGTGCCAGCAGCTTAGCGGGAGCGGTCTCCTACAATGAGCAGTTCTTC. This sequence encodes CASSLAGAVSYNEQFF. The J gene is TRBJ2-1, the V gene TRBV7-9; D may be TRBD2 (5 bases). The CDR3 totals 16 residues. Germline V lookup: CDR1 SEHNR, CDR2 FQNEAQ (reference sequence). V lost 0 bases to trimming and J lost 0 bases, with 9 bases between them.

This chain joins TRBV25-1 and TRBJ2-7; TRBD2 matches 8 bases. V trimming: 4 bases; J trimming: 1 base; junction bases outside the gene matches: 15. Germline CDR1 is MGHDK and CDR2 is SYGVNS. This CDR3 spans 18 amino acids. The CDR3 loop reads CASSVAGEREGWSYEQYF. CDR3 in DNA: TGTGCCAGCAGTGTAGCGGGTGAACGGGAGGGGTGGTCCTACGAGCAGTACTTC.

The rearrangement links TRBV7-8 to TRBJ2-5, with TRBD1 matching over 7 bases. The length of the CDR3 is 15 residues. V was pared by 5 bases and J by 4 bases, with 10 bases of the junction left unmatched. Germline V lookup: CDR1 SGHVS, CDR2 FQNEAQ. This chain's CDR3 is CASSRYTGVSETQYF. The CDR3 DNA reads TGTGCCAGCAGCCGATATACAGGGGTTTCAGAGACCCAGTACTTC. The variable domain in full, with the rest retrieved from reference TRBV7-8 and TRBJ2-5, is GAGVSQSPRYKVAKRGQDVALRCDPISGHVSLFWYQQALGQGPEFLTYFQNEAQLDKSGLPSDRFFAERPEGSVSTLKIQRTQQEDSAVYLCASSRYTGVSETQYFGPGTRLLVL.

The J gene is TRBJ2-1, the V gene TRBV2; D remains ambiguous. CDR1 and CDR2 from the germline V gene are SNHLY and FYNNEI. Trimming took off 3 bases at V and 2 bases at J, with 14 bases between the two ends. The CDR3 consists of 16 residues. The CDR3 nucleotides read TGTGCCAGCAGTGATAGTGAACTACCACCCTACAATGAGCAGTTCTTC. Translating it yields CASSDSELPPYNEQFF.

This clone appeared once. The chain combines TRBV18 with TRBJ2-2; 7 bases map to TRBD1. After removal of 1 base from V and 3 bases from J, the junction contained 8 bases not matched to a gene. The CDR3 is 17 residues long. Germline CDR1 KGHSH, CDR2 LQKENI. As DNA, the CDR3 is TGTGCCAGCTCACCACAGCCCAGGGGGATCGACACCGGGGAGCTGTTTTTT. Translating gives CASSPQPRGIDTGELFF.

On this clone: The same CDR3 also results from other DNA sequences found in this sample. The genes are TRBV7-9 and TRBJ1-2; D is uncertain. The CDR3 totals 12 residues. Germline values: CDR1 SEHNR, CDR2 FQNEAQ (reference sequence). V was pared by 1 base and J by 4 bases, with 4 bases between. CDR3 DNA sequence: TGTGCCAGCAGCTTAGATGGCTATGGCTACACCTTC. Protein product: CASSLDGYGYTF.

CDR3 coding DNA: TGTGCCAGCAGCTTAGGTTGGGATTTAGGCAATCAGCCCCAGCATTTT. It encodes CASSLGWDLGNQPQHF. The chain is built from TRBV7-2 and TRBJ1-5; no firm D call. CDR1 and CDR2 from the germline V gene are SGHTA and FQGNSA. Between the trimmed V and J ends, which lost 1 base and 2 bases, there was a span of 12 bases. CDR3 length: 16 residues.

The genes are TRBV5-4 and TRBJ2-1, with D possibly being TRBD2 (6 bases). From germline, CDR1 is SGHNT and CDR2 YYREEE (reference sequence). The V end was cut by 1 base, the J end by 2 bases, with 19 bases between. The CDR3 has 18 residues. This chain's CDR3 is CASSLWGEGADTYNEQFF. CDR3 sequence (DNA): TGTGCCAGCAGCTTGTGGGGGGAAGGGGCCGACACCTACAATGAGCAGTTCTTC.

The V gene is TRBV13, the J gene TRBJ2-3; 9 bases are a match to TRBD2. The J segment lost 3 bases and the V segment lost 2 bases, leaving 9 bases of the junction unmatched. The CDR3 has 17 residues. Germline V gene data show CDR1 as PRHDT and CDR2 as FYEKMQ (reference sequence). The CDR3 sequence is CASSLSSSGKRTDTQYF. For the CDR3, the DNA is TGTGCCAGCAGCTTAAGCTCTAGCGGGAAGAGGACAGATACGCAGTATTTT. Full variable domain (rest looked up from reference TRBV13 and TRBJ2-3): AAGVIQSPRHLIKEKRETATLKCYPIPRHDTVYWYQQGPGQDPQFLISFYEKMQSDKGSIPDRFSAQQFSDYHSELNMSSLELGDSALYFCASSLSSSGKRTDTQYFGPGTRLTVL.

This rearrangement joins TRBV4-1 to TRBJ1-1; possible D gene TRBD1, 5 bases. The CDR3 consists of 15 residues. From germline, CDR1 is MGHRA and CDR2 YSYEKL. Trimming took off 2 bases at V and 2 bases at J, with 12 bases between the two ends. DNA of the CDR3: TGCGCCAGCAGCCAACTAGGGACTCTTAACACTGAAGCTTTCTTT. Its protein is CASSQLGTLNTEAFF.

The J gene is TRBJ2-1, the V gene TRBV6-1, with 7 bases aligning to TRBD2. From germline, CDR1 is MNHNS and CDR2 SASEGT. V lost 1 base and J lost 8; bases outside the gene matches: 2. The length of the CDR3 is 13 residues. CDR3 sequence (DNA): TGTGCCAGCAGTGAAGGACTAGCCGATGAGCAGTTCTTC. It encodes CASSEGLADEQFF.

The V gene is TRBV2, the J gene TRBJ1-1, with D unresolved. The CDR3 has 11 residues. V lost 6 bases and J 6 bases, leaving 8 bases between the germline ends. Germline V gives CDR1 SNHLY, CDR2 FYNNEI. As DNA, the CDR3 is TGTGCCAGCAGAGGGTACCCTGAAGCTTTCTTT. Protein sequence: CASRGYPEAFF.

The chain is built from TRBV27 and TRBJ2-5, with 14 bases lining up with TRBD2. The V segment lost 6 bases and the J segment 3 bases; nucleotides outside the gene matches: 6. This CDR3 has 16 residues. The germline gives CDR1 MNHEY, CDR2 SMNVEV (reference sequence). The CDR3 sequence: CASSHGLAGGKETQYF. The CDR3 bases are TGTGCCAGCAGCCACGGACTAGCGGGAGGAAAAGAGACCCAGTACTTC.

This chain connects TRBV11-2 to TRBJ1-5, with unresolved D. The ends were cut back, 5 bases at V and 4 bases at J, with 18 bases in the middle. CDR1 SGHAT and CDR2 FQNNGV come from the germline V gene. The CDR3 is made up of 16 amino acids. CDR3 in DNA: TGTGCCAGCAGCCGCCTGGGAGGGTTTGGAAATCAGCCCCAGCATTTT. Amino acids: CASSRLGGFGNQPQHF.

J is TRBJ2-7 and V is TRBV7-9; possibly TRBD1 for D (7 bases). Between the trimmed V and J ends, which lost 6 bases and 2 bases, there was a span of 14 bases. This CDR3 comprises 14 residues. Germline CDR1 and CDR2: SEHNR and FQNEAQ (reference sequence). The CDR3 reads CASSSAGQTYEQYF. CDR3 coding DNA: TGTGCCAGCAGTTCGGCGGGACAGACCTACGAGCAGTACTTC.

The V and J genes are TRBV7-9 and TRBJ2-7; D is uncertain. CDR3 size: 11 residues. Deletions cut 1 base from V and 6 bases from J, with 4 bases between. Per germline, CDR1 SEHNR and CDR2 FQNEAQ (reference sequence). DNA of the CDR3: TGTGCCAGCAGCTTAGACCTCGAGCAGTACTTC. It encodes CASSLDLEQYF. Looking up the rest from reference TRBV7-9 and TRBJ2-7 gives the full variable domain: DTGVSQNPRHKITKRGQNVTFRCDPISEHNRLYWYRQTLGQGPEFLTYFQNEAQLEKSRLLSDRFSAERPKGSFSTLEIQRTEQGDSAMYLCASSLDLEQYFGPGTRLTVT.

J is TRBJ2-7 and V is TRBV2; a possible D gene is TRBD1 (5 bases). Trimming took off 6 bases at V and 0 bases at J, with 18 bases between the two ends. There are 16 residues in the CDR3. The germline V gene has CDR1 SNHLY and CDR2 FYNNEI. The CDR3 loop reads CASRKTPQGSSYEQYF. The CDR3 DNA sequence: TGTGCCAGCAGAAAAACCCCCCAGGGAAGCTCCTACGAGCAGTACTTC.

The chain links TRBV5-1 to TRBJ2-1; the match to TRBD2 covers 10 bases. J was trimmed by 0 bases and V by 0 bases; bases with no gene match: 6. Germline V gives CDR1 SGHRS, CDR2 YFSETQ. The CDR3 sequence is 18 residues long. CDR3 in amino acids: CASSLVLAGASSYNEQFF. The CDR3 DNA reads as TGCGCCAGCAGCTTGGTCCTAGCGGGAGCAAGCTCCTACAATGAGCAGTTCTTC.

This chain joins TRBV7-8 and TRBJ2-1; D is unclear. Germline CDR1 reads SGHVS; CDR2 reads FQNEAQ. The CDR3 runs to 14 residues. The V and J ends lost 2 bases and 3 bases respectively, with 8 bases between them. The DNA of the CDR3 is TGTGCCAGCAGCTTACAGCCAGACTACAATGAGCAGTTCTTC. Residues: CASSLQPDYNEQFF.